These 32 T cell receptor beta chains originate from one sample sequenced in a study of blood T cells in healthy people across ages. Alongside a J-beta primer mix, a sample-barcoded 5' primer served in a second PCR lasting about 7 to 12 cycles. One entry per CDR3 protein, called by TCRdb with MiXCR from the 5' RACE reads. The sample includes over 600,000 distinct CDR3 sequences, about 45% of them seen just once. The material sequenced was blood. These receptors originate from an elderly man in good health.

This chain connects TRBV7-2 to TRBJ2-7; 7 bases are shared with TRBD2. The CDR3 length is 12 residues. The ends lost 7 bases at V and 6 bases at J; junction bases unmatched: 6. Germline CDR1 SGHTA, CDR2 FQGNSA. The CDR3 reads CASTQLATEQYF. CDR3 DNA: TGTGCCAGCACCCAACTAGCGACCGAGCAGTACTTC.

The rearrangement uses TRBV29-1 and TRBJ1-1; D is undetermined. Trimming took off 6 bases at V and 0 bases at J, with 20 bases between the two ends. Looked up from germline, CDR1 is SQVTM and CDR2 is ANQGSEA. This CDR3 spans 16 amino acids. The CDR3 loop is CSVRRTSRPLNTEAFF. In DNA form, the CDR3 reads TGCAGCGTGCGCCGAACCTCCCGACCGTTGAACACTGAAGCTTTCTTT.

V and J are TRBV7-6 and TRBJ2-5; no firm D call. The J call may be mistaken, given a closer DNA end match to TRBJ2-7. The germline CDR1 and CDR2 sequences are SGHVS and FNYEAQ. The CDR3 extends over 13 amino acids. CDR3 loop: CASSSSDPYEQYF. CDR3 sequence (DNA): TGTGCCAGCAGCTCCTCAGATCCTTACGAGCAGTACTTC.

CDR3 loop: CASTEGLAGVINIHNEQFF. The CDR3 nucleotides read TGTGCCAGCACCGAGGGACTAGCGGGAGTAATTAACATCCACAATGAGCAGTTCTTC. J is TRBJ2-1 and V is TRBV28, with 14 bases identical to TRBD2. There are 19 residues in the CDR3. Germline assignment: CDR1 MDHEN and CDR2 SYDVKM. V shed 7 bases and J 5 bases; nucleotides not matched to a gene: 16.

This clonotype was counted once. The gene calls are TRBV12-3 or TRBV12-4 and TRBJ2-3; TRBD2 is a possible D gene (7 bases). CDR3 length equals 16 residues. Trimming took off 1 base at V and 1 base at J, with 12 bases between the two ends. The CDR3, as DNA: TGTGCCAGCAGTTTAGTTCGGGGGGCCGGCACAGATACGCAGTATTTT. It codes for CASSLVRGAGTDTQYF.

This CDR3 is CASRRTGGNSYNEQFF. DNA for the CDR3: TGTGCCAGCAGACGTACAGGGGGCAACTCCTACAATGAGCAGTTCTTC. The chain recombines TRBV7-2 with TRBJ2-1; 9 positions agree with TRBD1. The ends lost 6 bases at V and 0 bases at J; junction bases unmatched: 6. The germline CDR1 and CDR2 sequences are SGHTA and FQGNSA. The CDR3 consists of 16 residues.

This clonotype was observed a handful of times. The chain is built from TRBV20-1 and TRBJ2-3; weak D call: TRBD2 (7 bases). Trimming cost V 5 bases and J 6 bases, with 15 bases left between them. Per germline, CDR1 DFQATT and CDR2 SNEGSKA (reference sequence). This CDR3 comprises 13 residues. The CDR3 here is CSAEGGPGDTQYF. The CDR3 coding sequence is TGCAGTGCTGAGGGGGGGCCAGGGGATACGCAGTATTTT.

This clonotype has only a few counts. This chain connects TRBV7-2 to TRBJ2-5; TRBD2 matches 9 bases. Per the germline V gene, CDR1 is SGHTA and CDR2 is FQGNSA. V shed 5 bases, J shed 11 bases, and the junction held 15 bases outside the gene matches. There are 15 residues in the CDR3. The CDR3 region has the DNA TGTGCCAGCAGCCCACCGGGACTAGCAAGAGGTCGGCAGTACTTC. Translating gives CASSPPGLARGRQYF.

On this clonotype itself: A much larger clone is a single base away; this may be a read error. The CDR3 region is CASSFRRHNGQFF. The CDR3 nucleotides read TGTGCCAGCAGCTTCAGACGCCACAATGGGCAGTTCTTC. The chain joins TRBV7-2 to TRBJ2-1; D unclear. Germline-derived CDR1 and CDR2 are SGHTA and FQGNSA. The CDR3 has 13 amino acids.

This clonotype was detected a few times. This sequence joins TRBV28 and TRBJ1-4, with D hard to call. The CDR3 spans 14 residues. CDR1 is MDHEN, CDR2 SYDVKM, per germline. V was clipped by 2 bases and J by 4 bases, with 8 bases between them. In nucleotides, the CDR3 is TGTGCCAGCAGTTTAAGGGTTGGTAATGAAAAACTGTTTTTT. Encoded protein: CASSLRVGNEKLFF.

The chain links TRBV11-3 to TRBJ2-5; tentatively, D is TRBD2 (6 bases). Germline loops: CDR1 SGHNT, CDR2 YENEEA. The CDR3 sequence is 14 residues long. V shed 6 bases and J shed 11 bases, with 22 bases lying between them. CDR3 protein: CASSIGGIDNEQYF. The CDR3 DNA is TGTGCCAGCAGTATAGGCGGGATTGACAATGAGCAGTACTTC.

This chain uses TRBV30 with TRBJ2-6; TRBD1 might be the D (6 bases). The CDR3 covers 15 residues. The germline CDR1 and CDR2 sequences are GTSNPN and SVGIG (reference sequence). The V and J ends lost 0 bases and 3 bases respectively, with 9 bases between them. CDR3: CAWSVQGVGANVLTF. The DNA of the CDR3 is TGTGCCTGGAGTGTACAGGGTGTTGGGGCCAACGTCCTGACTTTC.

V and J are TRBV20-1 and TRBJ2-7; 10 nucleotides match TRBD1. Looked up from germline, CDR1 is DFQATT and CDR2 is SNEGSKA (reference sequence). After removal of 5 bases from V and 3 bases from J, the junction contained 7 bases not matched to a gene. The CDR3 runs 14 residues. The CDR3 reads CSAARDRGNYEQYF. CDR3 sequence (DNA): TGCAGTGCTGCCAGGGACAGGGGTAACTACGAGCAGTACTTC.

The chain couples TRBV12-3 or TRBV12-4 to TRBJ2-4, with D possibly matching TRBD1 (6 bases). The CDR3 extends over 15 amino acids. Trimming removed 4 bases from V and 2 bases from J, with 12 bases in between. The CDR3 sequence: CASSSTQGPKNIQYF. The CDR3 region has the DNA TGTGCCAGCAGTTCAACACAGGGACCCAAAAACATTCAGTACTTC.

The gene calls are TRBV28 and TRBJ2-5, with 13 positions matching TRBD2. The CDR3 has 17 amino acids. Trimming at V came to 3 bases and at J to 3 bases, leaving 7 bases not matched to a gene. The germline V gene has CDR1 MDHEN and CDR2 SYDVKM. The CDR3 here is CASSLGRTSGSEETQYF. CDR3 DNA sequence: TGTGCCAGCAGTTTGGGGCGGACTAGCGGGAGCGAAGAGACCCAGTACTTC.

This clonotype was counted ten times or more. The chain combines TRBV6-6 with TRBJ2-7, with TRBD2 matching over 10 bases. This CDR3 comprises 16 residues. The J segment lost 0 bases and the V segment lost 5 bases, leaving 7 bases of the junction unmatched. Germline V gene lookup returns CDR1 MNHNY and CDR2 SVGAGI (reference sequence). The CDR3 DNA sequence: TGTGCCAGCAGTCCCCGCGGGACTAGCGCCTCCTACGAGCAGTACTTC. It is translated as CASSPRGTSASYEQYF.

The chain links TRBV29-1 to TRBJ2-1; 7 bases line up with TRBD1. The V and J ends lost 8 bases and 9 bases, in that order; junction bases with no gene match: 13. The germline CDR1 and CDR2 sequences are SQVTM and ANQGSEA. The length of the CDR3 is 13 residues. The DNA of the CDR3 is TGCAGCCTTGGACAGGCACCTTATGGTGAGCAGTTCTTC. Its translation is CSLGQAPYGEQFF.

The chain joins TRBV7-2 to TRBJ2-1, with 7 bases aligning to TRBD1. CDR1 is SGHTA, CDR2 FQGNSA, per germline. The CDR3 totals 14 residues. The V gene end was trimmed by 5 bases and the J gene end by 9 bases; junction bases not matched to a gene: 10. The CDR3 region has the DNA TGTGCCAGCAGCCGTTCGACAGGGTGGATTGAGCAGTTCTTC. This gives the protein CASSRSTGWIEQFF. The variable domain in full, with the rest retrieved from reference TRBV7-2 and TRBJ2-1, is GAGVSQSPSNKVTEKGKDVELRCDPISGHTALYWYRQSLGQGLEFLIYFQGNSAPDKSGLPSDRFSAERTGGSVSTLTIQRTQQEDSAVYLCASSRSTGWIEQFFGPGTRLTVL.

In DNA form, the CDR3 reads TGTGCCTGGAGTGTAGGGGAAAGGAGCTACACCTTC. It encodes CAWSVGERSYTF. The chain recombines TRBV30 with TRBJ1-2; tentatively, D is TRBD1 (5 bases). The germline V gene has CDR1 GTSNPN and CDR2 SVGIG (reference sequence). V dropped 0 bases and J dropped 9 bases, with 11 bases sitting between them. This CDR3 has 12 residues.

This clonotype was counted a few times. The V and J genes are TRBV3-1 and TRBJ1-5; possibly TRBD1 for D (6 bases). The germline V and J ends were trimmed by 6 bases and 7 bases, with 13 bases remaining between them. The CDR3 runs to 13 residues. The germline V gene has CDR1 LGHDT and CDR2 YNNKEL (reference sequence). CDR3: CASSGGRWQPQHF. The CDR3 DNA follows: TGTGCCAGCAGTGGGGGGCGTTGGCAGCCCCAGCATTTT.

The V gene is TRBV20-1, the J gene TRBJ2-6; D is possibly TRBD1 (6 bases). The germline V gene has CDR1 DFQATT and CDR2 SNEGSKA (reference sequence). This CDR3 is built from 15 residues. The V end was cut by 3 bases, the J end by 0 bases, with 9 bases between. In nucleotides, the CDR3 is TGCAGTGCTAGTAGGGGGAGCTCTGGGGCCAACGTCCTGACTTTC. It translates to CSASRGSSGANVLTF.

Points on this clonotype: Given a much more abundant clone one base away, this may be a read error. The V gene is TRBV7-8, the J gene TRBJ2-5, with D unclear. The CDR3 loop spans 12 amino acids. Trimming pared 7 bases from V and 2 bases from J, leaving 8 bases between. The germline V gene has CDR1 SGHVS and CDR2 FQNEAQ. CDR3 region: CASNFGQETQYF. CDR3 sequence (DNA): TGTGCCAGCAACTTTGGGCAAGAGACCCAGTACTTC.

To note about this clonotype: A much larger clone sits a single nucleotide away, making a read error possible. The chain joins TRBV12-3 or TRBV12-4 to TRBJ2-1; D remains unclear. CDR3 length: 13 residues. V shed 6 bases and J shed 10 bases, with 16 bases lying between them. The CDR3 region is CASSPSTQYEQFF. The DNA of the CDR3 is TGTGCCAGCAGCCCGTCGACACAATACGAGCAGTTCTTC.

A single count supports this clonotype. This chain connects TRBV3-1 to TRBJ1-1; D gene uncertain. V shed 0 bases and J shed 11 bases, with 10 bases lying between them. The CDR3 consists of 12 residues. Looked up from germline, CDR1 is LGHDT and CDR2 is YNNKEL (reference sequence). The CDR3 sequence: CASSQDYGRAFF. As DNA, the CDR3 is TGTGCCAGCAGCCAAGATTACGGGAGGGCTTTCTTT.

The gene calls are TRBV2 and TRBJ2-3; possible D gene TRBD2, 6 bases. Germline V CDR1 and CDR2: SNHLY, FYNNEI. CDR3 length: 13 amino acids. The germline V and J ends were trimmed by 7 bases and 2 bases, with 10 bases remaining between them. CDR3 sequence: CASISGTTDTQYF. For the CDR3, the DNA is TGTGCCAGCATTAGCGGCACCACAGATACGCAGTATTTT.

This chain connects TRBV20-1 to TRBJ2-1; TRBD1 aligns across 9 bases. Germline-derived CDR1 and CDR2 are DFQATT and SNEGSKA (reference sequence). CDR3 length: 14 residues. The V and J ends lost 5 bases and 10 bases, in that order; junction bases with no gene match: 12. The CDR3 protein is CSALDRGGPYEQFF. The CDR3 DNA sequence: TGCAGTGCTCTGGACAGGGGAGGTCCCTACGAGCAGTTCTTC.

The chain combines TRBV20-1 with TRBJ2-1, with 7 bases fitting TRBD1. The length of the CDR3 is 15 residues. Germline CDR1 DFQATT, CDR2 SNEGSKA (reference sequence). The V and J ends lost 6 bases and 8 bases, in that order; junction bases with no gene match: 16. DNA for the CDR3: TGCAGTGCACCAAACAGGGGATCGACTATCCATGAGCAGTTCTTC. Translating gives CSAPNRGSTIHEQFF.

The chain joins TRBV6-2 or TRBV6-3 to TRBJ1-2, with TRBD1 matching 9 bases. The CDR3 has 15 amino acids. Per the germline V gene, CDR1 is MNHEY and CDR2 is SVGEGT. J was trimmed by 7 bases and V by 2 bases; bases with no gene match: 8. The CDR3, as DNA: TGTGCCAGCAGTTACGGGGCCGGGACAGGGAGTGGCTACACCTTC. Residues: CASSYGAGTGSGYTF.

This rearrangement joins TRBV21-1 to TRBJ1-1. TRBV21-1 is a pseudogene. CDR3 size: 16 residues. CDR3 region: CASVKEWVRWNTEAFF. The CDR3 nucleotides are TGTGCCAGCGTCAAAGAGTGGGTCAGATGGAACACTGAAGCTTTCTTT.

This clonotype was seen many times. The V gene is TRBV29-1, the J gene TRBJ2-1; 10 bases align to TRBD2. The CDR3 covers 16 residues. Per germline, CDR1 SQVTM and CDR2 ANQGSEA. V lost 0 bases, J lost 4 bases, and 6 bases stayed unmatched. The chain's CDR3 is CSVEEGAGGMYNEQFF. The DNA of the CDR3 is TGCAGCGTTGAAGAGGGAGCGGGAGGGATGTACAATGAGCAGTTCTTC.

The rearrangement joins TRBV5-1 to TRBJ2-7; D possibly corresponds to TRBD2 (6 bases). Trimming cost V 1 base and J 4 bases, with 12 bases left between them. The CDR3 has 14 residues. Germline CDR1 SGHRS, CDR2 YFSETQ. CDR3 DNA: TGCGCCAGCAGCTTGCGGTTCGGGGGTTACGAGCAGTACTTC. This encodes CASSLRFGGYEQYF.

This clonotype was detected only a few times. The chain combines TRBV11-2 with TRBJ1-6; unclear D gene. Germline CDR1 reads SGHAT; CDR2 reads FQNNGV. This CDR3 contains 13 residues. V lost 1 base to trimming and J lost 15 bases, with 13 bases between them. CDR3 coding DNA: TGTGCCAGCAGCTTAGCTCCTACAGATGGCCTCCACTTT. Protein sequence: CASSLAPTDGLHF.